These 16 T cell receptor beta chains were sequenced from one sample in a study of response to subunit inactivated influenza vaccine. TCRdb fed the RT-PCR reads into MiXCR, producing one record per CDR3 protein. Among 300,000 to 350,000 distinct CDR3 sequences listed, roughly 22% were seen once. Sequencing used PBMCs from blood, obtained 21 months after vaccination. The receptors were sampled from a man aged 45-69 years who received an inactivated influenza vaccine.

In the case of this clonotype: Since the CDR3 does not end with the conserved phenylalanine or tryptophan, this likely comes from a read error. This chain links TRBV20-1 with TRBJ1-1; TRBD1 agrees at 9 bases. The CDR3 is made up of 13 amino acids. Per germline, CDR1 DFQATT and CDR2 SNEGSKA (reference sequence). V lost 6 bases, J lost 0 bases, and 2 bases stayed unmatched. This chain's CDR3 is CSARTGVNTEAFS. For the CDR3, the DNA is TGCAGTGCCCGGACAGGGGTGAACACTGAAGCTTTCTCT.

The chain employs TRBV15 and TRBJ1-4; tentatively, D is TRBD1 (5 bases). V shed 5 bases and J shed 4 bases, with 11 bases lying between them. CDR3 length equals 14 residues. Germline-derived CDR1 and CDR2 are LNHNV and YYDKDF (reference sequence). The CDR3, as DNA: TGTGCCACCAGCCTCCAGGGAGGTAATGAAAAACTGTTTTTT. As protein: CATSLQGGNEKLFF.

This clonotype came up a few times. V usage is TRBV25-1 and J usage is TRBJ1-5; 10 nucleotides agree with TRBD1. Unmatched junction bases numbered 9, after V lost 4 bases and J lost 0 bases. The germline V gene encodes CDR1 MGHDK and CDR2 SYGVNS. This CDR3 is 18 amino acids long. Written as DNA, the CDR3 is TGTGCCAGCAGTGGATCCGATGGGACAGGGGATAGCAATCAGCCCCAGCATTTT. It yields the protein CASSGSDGTGDSNQPQHF.

Details on this clonotype: This clone may be a read error of a much larger clone one base away. The chain is built from TRBV7-2 and TRBJ1-1; a possible D gene is TRBD1 (5 bases). V lost 2 bases and J 4 bases, leaving 8 bases between the germline ends. This CDR3 region has 13 residues. The V gene's germline CDR1 is SGHTA and CDR2 FQGNSA. Here the CDR3 reads CASSLSRATEAFF. CDR3 DNA sequence: TGTGCCAGCAGCTTAAGCAGGGCCACTGAAGCTTTCTTT.

V usage is TRBV28 and J usage is TRBJ2-6; D gene ambiguous. Trimming took 6 bases from V and 0 from J, leaving 15 bases between them. Per the germline V gene, CDR1 is MDHEN and CDR2 is SYDVKM. The CDR3 is 17 amino acids. Here the CDR3 reads CASRNPLGPSGANVLTF. In DNA form, the CDR3 reads TGTGCCAGCAGGAATCCTTTAGGACCCTCTGGGGCCAACGTCCTGACTTTC.

This clonotype has just a few counts. The J gene is TRBJ2-1, the V gene TRBV4-3; D remains ambiguous. The V gene lost 4 bases and the J gene lost 3 bases, with 22 bases spanning the gap. Germline loops: CDR1 LGHNA, CDR2 YSLEER. CDR3 size: 18 residues. The DNA for the CDR3 is TGCGCCAGCAGCCCCCGCCCCGCAGGAGATACGAACTACAATGAGCAGTTCTTC. Translating gives CASSPRPAGDTNYNEQFF.

This rearrangement joins TRBV2 to TRBJ1-3; TRBD1 agrees at 8 bases. Trimming cost V 6 bases and J 3 bases; bases outside gene matches: 10. The CDR3 loop spans 16 amino acids. Germline V gives CDR1 SNHLY, CDR2 FYNNEI. The CDR3 reads CASSTDRAILGNTIYF. The CDR3 bases are TGTGCCAGCAGCACGGACAGGGCCATCCTTGGAAACACCATATATTTT. Complete variable domain (other parts from reference TRBV2 and TRBJ1-3): EPEVTQTPSHQVTQMGQEVILRCVPISNHLYFYWYRQILGQKVEFLVSFYNNEISEKSEIFDDQFSVERPDGSNFTLKIRSTKLEDSAMYFCASSTDRAILGNTIYFGEGSWLTVV.

The chain couples TRBV7-9 to TRBJ1-1; maybe TRBD1 (5 bases). Trimming removed 5 bases at V and 11 bases at J, with 24 bases between. The CDR3 consists of 15 residues. Germline CDR1 reads SEHNR; CDR2 reads FQNEAQ (reference sequence). The CDR3 coding sequence is TGTGCCAGCAGCACCCGAGCCGGGGGAGCGTTGGGGGCTTTCTTT. Its translation: CASSTRAGGALGAFF.

V and J are TRBV20-1 and TRBJ2-7; D gene ambiguous. The germline V gene encodes CDR1 DFQATT and CDR2 SNEGSKA (reference sequence). Trimming cost V 6 bases and J 2 bases, with 14 bases left between them. There are 13 residues in the CDR3. The CDR3 loop is CSATGRAAYEQYF. DNA of the CDR3: TGCAGTGCAACTGGTCGGGCAGCCTACGAGCAGTACTTC.

This clonotype was detected only a few times. The CDR3: CASSYGTDYEQYF. The CDR3 nucleotides read TGCGCCAGCAGCTACGGGACAGACTACGAGCAGTACTTC. V and J are TRBV4-1 and TRBJ2-7; 7 bases match TRBD1. The CDR3 spans 13 residues. Trimming cost V 5 bases and J 3 bases; bases outside gene matches: 4. Per the germline V gene, CDR1 is MGHRA and CDR2 is YSYEKL.

The rearrangement links TRBV29-1 to TRBJ1-1, with D tentatively TRBD1 (5 bases). This CDR3 is 15 amino acids long. V lost 3 bases and J 6 bases, leaving 20 bases between the germline ends. Germline values: CDR1 SQVTM, CDR2 ANQGSEA. In DNA, the CDR3 is TGCAGCGTTGATCCGGCTACCTTTTGGGACTCTGAAGCTTTCTTT. As protein: CSVDPATFWDSEAFF.

The J gene is TRBJ1-1, the V gene TRBV12-3 or TRBV12-4; TRBD1 matches 11 bases. The V gene end was trimmed by 5 bases and the J gene end by 3 bases; junction bases not matched to a gene: 14. The CDR3 is 18 amino acids. CDR3: CASSTWGQGVSWDTEAFF. In DNA, the CDR3 is TGTGCCAGCAGTACCTGGGGACAGGGGGTATCATGGGACACTGAAGCTTTCTTT.

The rearrangement links TRBV6-2 or TRBV6-3 to TRBJ1-6; D uncertain. This CDR3 spans 13 amino acids. The V gene's germline CDR1 is MNHEY and CDR2 SVGEGT. Trimming left V 0 bases short and J 12 bases short, with 9 bases between. The CDR3 region has the DNA TGTGCCAGCAGTTACTCGAATAGACTACCCCTCCACTTT. Amino acid sequence: CASSYSNRLPLHF.

As for this clonotype: The germline gene is not matched at one end of the junction; a read error may be the cause. The chain links TRBV6-6 to TRBJ1-3, with D tentatively TRBD1 (6 bases). CDR1 MNHNY and CDR2 SVGAGI come from the germline V gene (reference sequence). This CDR3 has 15 amino acids. In DNA, the CDR3 is TGTGCCAGCAGTGGGGGGACAAGCTCTGGAAACGCCATATATTTT. Its protein product is CASSGGTSSGNAIYF.

V gene TRBV10-3 combines with J gene TRBJ1-6, with 9 bases identical to TRBD1. Germline V gene sequence: CDR1 ENHRY, CDR2 SYGVKD. The CDR3 contains 14 residues. J lost 7 bases, V lost 9 bases, and 7 bases had no gene match. The CDR3 loop reads CAIAAGTGNSPLHF. DNA of the CDR3: TGTGCCATTGCGGCCGGGACAGGGAATTCACCCCTCCACTTT.

This clonotype was counted a few times. The V call is TRBV6-2 or TRBV6-3, the J call TRBJ1-1; D remains ambiguous. Trimming shortened V by 7 bases and J by 7 bases, and 13 bases separated the two germline ends. The germline CDR1 and CDR2 sequences are MNHEY and SVGEGT. The CDR3 loop spans 12 amino acids. The CDR3 coding sequence is TGTGCCAGCACCAACGGAGGCAGTGAAGCTTTCTTT. It translates to CASTNGGSEAFF.